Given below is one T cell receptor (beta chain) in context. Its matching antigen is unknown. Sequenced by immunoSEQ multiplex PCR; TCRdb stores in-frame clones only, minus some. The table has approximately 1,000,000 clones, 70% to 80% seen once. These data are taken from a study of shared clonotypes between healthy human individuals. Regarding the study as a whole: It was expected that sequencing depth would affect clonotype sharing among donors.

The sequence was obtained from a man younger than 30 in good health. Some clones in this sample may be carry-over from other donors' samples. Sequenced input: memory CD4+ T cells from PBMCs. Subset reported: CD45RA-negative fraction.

In DNA, the CDR3 is TGTGCCAGTAGTATAGGTCGGCAGAGCTCCTACAATGAGCAGTTCTTC. This gives the protein CASSIGRQSSYNEQFF. This chain connects TRBV19 to TRBJ2-1, with D unresolved. The germline V gene encodes CDR1 LNHDA and CDR2 SQIVND (reference sequence). V shed 1 base and J shed 0 bases, with 10 bases lying between them. The CDR3 sequence is 16 residues long.